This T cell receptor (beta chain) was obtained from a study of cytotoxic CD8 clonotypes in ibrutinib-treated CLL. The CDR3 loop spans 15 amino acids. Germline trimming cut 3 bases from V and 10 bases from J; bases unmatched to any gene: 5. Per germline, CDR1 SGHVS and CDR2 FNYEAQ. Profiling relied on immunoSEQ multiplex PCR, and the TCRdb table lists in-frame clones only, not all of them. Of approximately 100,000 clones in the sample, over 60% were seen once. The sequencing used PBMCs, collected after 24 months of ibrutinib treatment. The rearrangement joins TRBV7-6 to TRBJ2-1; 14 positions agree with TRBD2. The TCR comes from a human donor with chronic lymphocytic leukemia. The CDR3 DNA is TGTGCCAGCAGCTTTGGACTAGCGGGAGGTTGGGAGCAGTTCTTC. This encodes CASSFGLAGGWEQFF.